This T cell receptor (beta chain) stems from a study of cytomegalovirus exposure and HLA in healthy donors. Study overall: Approximately 85 million unique TCRs from HLA-typed donors were held in an early data release. Study findings and constraints: Later examination showed HLA-associated TCR beta chains had greater clonal expansion than equally common others. TCR sequences were mostly rare, though some public TCRs occurred in many donors. In a later analysis, TCR beta V- and J-gene trimming was associated with a missense DCLRE1C variant.

After removal of 4 bases from V and 10 bases from J, the junction contained 9 bases not matched to a gene. Germline CDR1 is SGHRS and CDR2 is YFSETQ. This CDR3 is 15 amino acids long. The primer mix had 60 Vbeta and 13 Jbeta primers. TCRdb keeps only in-frame clones here, not all; method: immunoSEQ multiplex PCR. Here the sample spans about 110,000 clones, around 85% being singletons. To note about this clone: Antigen unknown.

This rearrangement joins TRBV5-1 to TRBJ1-6; 9 positions match TRBD1. The source material was PBMCs. The sequence was obtained from a man aged 25 to 40 in good health and CMV-seropositive. CDR3 coding DNA: TGCGCCAGCAGCCCTTGGACAGGGGTGGGATCACCCCTCCACTTT. Its translation is CASSPWTGVGSPLHF. The full variable domain, its missing parts supplied by reference TRBV5-1 and TRBJ1-6, is KAGVTQTPRYLIKTRGQQVTLSCSPISGHRSVSWYQQTPGQGLQFLFEYFSETQRNKGNFPGRFSGRQFSNSRSEMNVSTLELGDSALYLCASSPWTGVGSPLHFGNGTRLTVT.